What follows describes a single TCR beta chain. TCRB CDR3 was amplified from 2 ug genomic DNA or less. Primers: 60 V beta forward and 13 J beta reverse. Only in-frame clones appear in the TCRdb table, and some are missing; sequencing was by immunoSEQ multiplex PCR. The sample gives about 73,000 clones, roughly 87% of which show up once; roughly 2% is in the top ten. There are 15 residues in the CDR3. From germline, CDR1 is SEHNR and CDR2 FQNEAQ (reference sequence). V lost 1 base to trimming and J lost 4 bases, with 13 bases between them. These data come from a study of glioma-infiltrating T cells after dendritic cell vaccination. Study-level information: Patients received three intradermal dendritic cell vaccine injections at biweekly intervals.

Sequenced material: blood, taken before dendritic cell vaccination. This TCR came from a human donor with glioblastoma. The chain links TRBV7-9 to TRBJ1-2; unclear D gene. The CDR3 sequence: CASSLVASGSYGYTF. CDR3 DNA: TGTGCCAGCAGCTTAGTGGCTTCGGGGAGCTATGGCTACACCTTC.